Sequencing of this TCR beta chain was carried out in a study of Graves' ophthalmopathy and Graves' hyperthyroidism. This clonotype was counted many times. Antigen specificity is unknown. TCR beta CDR3 regions were amplified from RNA transcripts. HTBI-primed RT-PCR formed the first round, and a multiplex PCR formed the second. A single record per CDR3 protein comes from TCRdb applying MiXCR to the multiplex PCR reads. The top ten clones hold approximately 6.5% of a sample with hundreds of thousands of distinct CDR3 sequences, 22% of them seen once. Broader study findings: Prediction of ophthalmopathy progression reached around 70% sensitivity and approximately 73% specificity.

Germline CDR1 SGDLS, CDR2 YYNGEE. The CDR3 length is 16 residues. Trimming took 3 bases from V and 4 from J, leaving 17 bases between them. Stable hyperthyroidism referred to disease that showed no ophthalmopathy within 18 months of follow-up. The authors enrolled newly diagnosed hyperthyroidism patients aged 18 to 65 with under 2 months' duration. The diagnosis was founded upon clinical symptoms, serum thyroxine, TRAb, thyroid ultrasound and orbital computed tomography. Sequencing was performed on peripheral blood. The V and J genes are TRBV9 and TRBJ1-3, with no clear D. This clonotype was obtained from a woman between 18 and 29 years old with stable Graves' hyperthyroidism. Some clones in this sample may be carry-over from other donors' samples. The CDR3 DNA is TGTGCCAGCAGCGACACGACCCGTGCTCGCGGAAACACCATATATTTT. Translated, it gives CASSDTTRARGNTIYF.